One and the same sample provided the 25 T cell receptor beta chains below, sequenced in a study of blood T cells in healthy people across ages. Alongside a J-beta primer mix, a sample-barcoded 5' primer served in a second PCR lasting roughly 6 to 12 cycles. TCRdb independently ran MiXCR on the 5' RACE reads; one entry per CDR3 protein. The sample carries about a million distinct CDR3 sequences, 51% recorded once. What was sequenced was blood. These receptors all come from a woman aged 55-70 years in good health.

This clonotype was seen repeatedly, ten times or more. V gene TRBV4-3 combines with J gene TRBJ2-6; D is ambiguous. Germline assignment: CDR1 LGHNA and CDR2 YSLEER. The germline V and J ends were trimmed by 0 bases and 3 bases, with 9 bases remaining between them. CDR3 length: 16 residues. CDR3 loop: CASSQDPGLGANVLTF. The CDR3 region has the DNA TGCGCCAGCAGCCAAGATCCGGGCCTTGGGGCCAACGTCCTGACTTTC.

This clonotype was detected a few times. The chain uses TRBV20-1 and TRBJ2-1; 11 bases are shared with TRBD2. The germline V gene encodes CDR1 DFQATT and CDR2 SNEGSKA (reference sequence). Trimming took 6 bases from V and 8 from J; bases not matched to a gene: 6. The CDR3 has 13 amino acids. CDR3 region: CSAPVSGRDEQFF. The CDR3 DNA is TGCAGTGCCCCGGTTAGCGGGAGGGATGAGCAGTTCTTC.

This sequence joins TRBV2 and TRBJ2-3; no firm D call. The CDR3 length is 15 residues. Germline V lookup: CDR1 SNHLY, CDR2 FYNNEI. V dropped 4 bases and J dropped 2 bases, with 13 bases sitting between them. CDR3 DNA sequence: TGTGCCAGCAGTGCGGGTAGCAGCTCCACAGATACGCAGTATTTT. Translating it yields CASSAGSSSTDTQYF.

The table lists this clonotype with a few counts. The rearrangement joins TRBV15 to TRBJ2-3; D unresolved. CDR3 length equals 14 residues. Deletions cut 3 bases from V and 0 bases from J, with 7 bases between. CDR1 and CDR2 from the germline V gene are LNHNV and YYDKDF (reference sequence). The CDR3 DNA follows: TGTGCCACCAGCAGGGGGTTCAGCACAGATACGCAGTATTTT. Protein: CATSRGFSTDTQYF.

The chain combines TRBV30 with TRBJ1-1, with TRBD1 identical over 7 bases. V gave up 5 bases and J gave up 1 base; unmatched junction bases: 4. The CDR3 sequence is 13 residues long. CDR1 and CDR2 from the germline V gene are GTSNPN and SVGIG (reference sequence). CDR3 protein: CAWDRAENTEAFF. DNA of the CDR3: TGTGCCTGGGACAGGGCTGAGAACACTGAAGCTTTCTTT.

This clonotype has more than one count but fewer than ten. For the CDR3, the DNA is TGTGCCAGCAGAGGACTAGCGGGAGGCCGGTACGAGCAGTACTTC. The encoded protein is CASRGLAGGRYEQYF. The genes are TRBV7-8 and TRBJ2-7, with 14 bases matching TRBD2. Germline loops: CDR1 SGHVS, CDR2 FQNEAQ. The CDR3 length is 15 residues. V gave up 6 bases and J gave up 4 bases; unmatched junction bases: 5.

CDR3 loop: CASSLRWGNEQYF. The CDR3, as DNA: TGTGCCAGCAGTTTACGGTGGGGCAACGAGCAGTACTTC. This chain joins TRBV27 and TRBJ2-7, with D possibly being TRBD1 (5 bases). Trimming stripped 2 bases from V and 5 bases from J, with 10 bases between. The CDR3 spans 13 residues. CDR1 is MNHEY, CDR2 SMNVEV, per germline (reference sequence).

Comment on this clonotype: A read error is possible here, since a much larger clone lies one base away. The chain links TRBV6-4 to TRBJ2-3; TRBD2 matches at 12 bases. V was clipped by 6 bases and J by 0 bases; unmatched bases: 4. CDR3 size: 16 residues. Per the germline V gene, CDR1 is MRHNA and CDR2 is SNTAGT. CDR3 nucleotide sequence: TGTGCCAGCAGCGCCCTAGCGGGAGGGAGCACAGATACGCAGTATTTT. As protein: CASSALAGGSTDTQYF.

The chain links TRBV28 to TRBJ1-2; D uncertain. This CDR3 comprises 15 residues. Deletions cut 2 bases from V and 4 bases from J, with 14 bases between. Looked up from germline, CDR1 is MDHEN and CDR2 is SYDVKM. The CDR3 is CASSLNEEDVYGYTF. In DNA form, the CDR3 reads TGTGCCAGCAGTTTAAACGAAGAGGATGTCTATGGCTACACCTTC.

V usage is TRBV5-6 and J usage is TRBJ2-4; 8 bases map to TRBD1. The CDR3 is 17 amino acids. V shed 1 base and J 5 bases; nucleotides not matched to a gene: 11. Per the germline V gene, CDR1 is SGHDT and CDR2 is YYEEEE. For the CDR3, the DNA is TGTGCCAGCAGCTTGATGTCAGGGGGCGCCCGCCAAAACATTCAGTACTTC. Protein sequence: CASSLMSGGARQNIQYF.

The chain has TRBV6-2 or TRBV6-3 and TRBJ2-4, with D maybe TRBD2 (6 bases). The CDR3 extends over 17 amino acids. The germline V and J ends were trimmed by 2 bases and 0 bases, with 14 bases remaining between them. Germline CDR1 is MNHEY and CDR2 is SVGEGT. The CDR3 loop is CASSYLGTGLAKNIQYF. The CDR3 bases are TGTGCCAGCAGTTACCTGGGGACGGGACTAGCCAAAAACATTCAGTACTTC.

This chain links TRBV4-1 with TRBJ2-7; D might be TRBD1 (5 bases). Germline V gene data show CDR1 as MGHRA and CDR2 as YSYEKL. V was cut by 3 bases and J by 6 bases, with 21 bases left in between. CDR3 length equals 16 residues. The CDR3 DNA is TGCGCCAGCAGCCAGGTACCTGGGGCAGGGCGTCCCGAGCAGTACTTC. This encodes CASSQVPGAGRPEQYF.

DNA for the CDR3: TGTGCCAGCAGCGGTTCTGGCGGTTCACCCCTCCACTTT. Amino acids: CASSGSGGSPLHF. This chain uses TRBV3-1 with TRBJ1-6; no clear D. CDR1 LGHDT and CDR2 YNNKEL come from the germline V gene (reference sequence). V was trimmed by 5 bases and J by 9 bases, leaving 11 bases between them. The CDR3 spans 13 residues.

The rearrangement joins TRBV29-1 to TRBJ2-1; TRBD2 is a possible D gene (6 bases). The J call is uncertain, as TRBJ2-7 better fits the DNA end. CDR1 and CDR2 from the germline V gene are SQVTM and ANQGSEA. This CDR3 is built from 14 residues. The chain's CDR3 is CSVLPSDPYNEQYF. The CDR3 nucleotides are TGCAGCGTCCTCCCTAGCGACCCCTACAATGAGCAGTACTTC.

CDR3 coding DNA: TGTGCCAGCAGTTCGCTCGACGCTCAGGGTCGTGGCTACACCTTC. It yields the protein CASSSLDAQGRGYTF. V is TRBV12-3 or TRBV12-4 and J is TRBJ1-2, with a tentative D call TRBD1 (5 bases). V lost 4 bases and J lost 7, with 19 bases in between. This CDR3 region has 15 residues.

This clonotype was observed a handful of times. With a much larger clone just one base away, this may be a read error. The chain uses TRBV7-8 and TRBJ2-7; 8 nucleotides align to TRBD2. This CDR3 spans 13 amino acids. From germline, CDR1 is SGHVS and CDR2 FQNEAQ. V gave up 8 bases and J gave up 5 bases; unmatched junction bases: 8. The CDR3 sequence: CASSSGSVDEQYF. The CDR3 DNA sequence: TGTGCCAGCTCCAGCGGGAGTGTGGACGAGCAGTACTTC.

This sequence joins TRBV20-1 and TRBJ1-2; 10 bases line up with TRBD1. The CDR3 is 16 amino acids. CDR1 is DFQATT and CDR2 is SNEGSKA in the germline V gene (reference sequence). With 1 base clipped from V and 3 bases from J, the junction kept 8 bases outside the gene matches. The CDR3 bases are TGCAGTGCTAGAGGAAGGGACAGGGGAGTTTACTATGGCTACACCTTC. Protein sequence: CSARGRDRGVYYGYTF.

V and J are TRBV7-3 and TRBJ1-1; D is perhaps TRBD1 (5 bases). Trimming stripped 0 bases from V and 5 bases from J, with 13 bases between. Germline loops: CDR1 SGHTA, CDR2 FQGTGA. This CDR3 comprises 15 residues. The CDR3 coding sequence is TGTGCCAGCAGCTTAACCCCGGGGGGATTAACTGAAGCTTTCTTT. It codes for CASSLTPGGLTEAFF. Filled out from reference TRBV7-3 and TRBJ1-1, the complete variable domain reads GAGVSQTPSNKVTEKGKYVELRCDPISGHTALYWYRQSLGQGPEFLIYFQGTGAADDSGLPNDRFFAVRPEGSVSTLKIQRTERGDSAVYLCASSLTPGGLTEAFFGQGTRLTVV.

This chain links TRBV7-2 with TRBJ1-4; D unresolved. CDR3 length: 16 amino acids. Trimming shortened V by 5 bases and J by 0 bases, and 13 bases separated the two germline ends. CDR1 is SGHTA, CDR2 FQGNSA, per germline. CDR3 amino acids: CASSIHQVATNEKLFF. The CDR3 DNA follows: TGTGCCAGCAGCATACATCAGGTTGCAACTAATGAAAAACTGTTTTTT.

A few counts support this clonotype. CDR3: CASSQGEMGGEKLFF. The CDR3 DNA reads as TGCGCCAGCAGCCAAGGTGAAATGGGTGGTGAAAAACTGTTTTTT. V gene TRBV4-1 combines with J gene TRBJ1-4; D gene unclear. There are 15 residues in the CDR3. V was cut by 1 base and J by 7 bases, with 13 bases left in between. CDR1 MGHRA and CDR2 YSYEKL come from the germline V gene.

In nucleotides, the CDR3 is TGCAGTGCTAGAAGGAGGACGGGAGGGCCCCACGAGCAGTACTTC. It translates to CSARRRTGGPHEQYF. The chain employs TRBV20-1 and TRBJ2-7; the match to TRBD2 covers 8 bases. The CDR3 is 15 residues long. Trimming at V came to 2 bases and at J to 5 bases, leaving 11 bases not matched to a gene. Germline values: CDR1 DFQATT, CDR2 SNEGSKA (reference sequence).

This clonotype was counted between two and nine times. The chain employs TRBV7-9 and TRBJ1-2; TRBD1 agrees at 9 bases. The germline CDR1 and CDR2 sequences are SEHNR and FQNEAQ (reference sequence). V was clipped by 1 base and J by 6 bases; unmatched bases: 9. This CDR3 comprises 16 residues. The CDR3 sequence: CASSLELGQGRDGYTF. CDR3 DNA sequence: TGTGCCAGCAGCTTAGAATTGGGACAGGGAAGAGATGGCTACACCTTC.

The chain is built from TRBV14 and TRBJ1-5, with D possibly being TRBD1 (5 bases). CDR1 and CDR2 (germline): SGHDN, FVKESK. The CDR3 spans 18 residues. Between the trimmed V and J ends, which lost 4 bases and 2 bases, there was a span of 21 bases. The CDR3 reads CASSRKRVMDTGNQPQHF. Here the CDR3 DNA reads TGTGCCAGCAGCCGGAAAAGGGTAATGGACACCGGCAATCAGCCCCAGCATTTT.

This clonotype has just a few counts. This CDR3 reads CASSLGGPRTEAFF. The CDR3 region has the DNA TGTGCCAGCAGCTTAGGGGGTCCGCGGACTGAAGCTTTCTTT. V usage is TRBV7-2 and J usage is TRBJ1-1; no clear D gene. The V and J ends lost 1 base and 5 bases respectively, with 11 bases between them. In germline, CDR1 is SGHTA, CDR2 FQGNSA. The CDR3 is 14 amino acids. Together with reference TRBV7-2 and TRBJ1-1, the CDR3 gives the full variable domain: GAGVSQSPSNKVTEKGKDVELRCDPISGHTALYWYRQSLGQGLEFLIYFQGNSAPDKSGLPSDRFSAERTGGSVSTLTIQRTQQEDSAVYLCASSLGGPRTEAFFGQGTRLTVV.

This chain joins TRBV27 and TRBJ1-1; D is ambiguous. Deletions cut 6 bases from V and 0 bases from J, with 8 bases between. CDR3 length: 13 residues. Germline V gene data show CDR1 as MNHEY and CDR2 as SMNVEV (reference sequence). CDR3 region: CASSAGMNTEAFF. CDR3 coding DNA: TGTGCCAGCAGCGCCGGGATGAACACTGAAGCTTTCTTT.